This paragraph reports one T cell receptor (beta chain). This specimen comes from a study of cytomegalovirus exposure and HLA in healthy donors. Vbeta (60) and Jbeta (13) primers were used in the PCR. Clones were sequenced by immunoSEQ multiplex PCR, and TCRdb holds only the in-frame ones, with some missing. Altogether approximately 150,000 clones are present, about 80% being singletons, with the ten largest covering approximately 3.7%. The TCR originated in a man in his thirties or forties in good health and CMV-seropositive. Sequencing was performed on PBMCs.

The CDR3 loop reads CASRGSGGEQFF. DNA for the CDR3: TGTGCCAGCAGGGGAAGCGGGGGTGAGCAGTTCTTC. The J gene is TRBJ2-1, the V gene TRBV5-6; the match to TRBD2 covers 8 bases. Germline assignment: CDR1 SGHDT and CDR2 YYEEEE. The length of the CDR3 is 12 residues. The junction had 4 bases not matched to a gene; V was cut back by 5 bases and J by 9 bases.